The following is a TCR beta chain sequence with its context. Antigen: not known. CD4+ cells of the naive, central memory, regulatory and stem cell-like memory types were sorted via CD45RO/CCR7/CD25/CD127/CD95/CD27. Per germline, CDR1 SQVTM and CDR2 ANQGSEA. The CDR3 consists of 13 residues. V lost 4 bases to trimming and J lost 4 bases, with 11 bases between them. The source of the sample is a study of beta chain features in type 1 diabetes. Study findings and constraints: TCRB CDR3s were moderately but significantly shorter in Type 1 diabetes patients in all four CD4+ subsets. Compared to healthy donors, patients appeared to have naive, central memory and Treg TCRB repertoires that were more alike. A possible short-template PCR bias applies equally to patients and controls.

What was sequenced were expressed TCRB transcripts, since all of the isolated RNA had been reverse transcribed. The protocol was immunoSEQ multiplex PCR, while the TCRdb copy is restricted to in-frame clones and leaves out a portion. Among 100,000 to 150,000 clones listed, about 18% were seen once. The receptor's source is a young man with type 1 diabetes. V gene TRBV29-1 combines with J gene TRBJ2-1, with D hard to call. Specimen: central memory CD4+ T cells from blood. CDR3 sequence (DNA): TGCAGCGTTGTTCCTAGTGTGTACAATGAGCAGTTCTTC. Translation gives CSVVPSVYNEQFF.